These 17 T cell receptor beta chains share one sample of origin, sequenced in a study of blood T cell repertoires in COVID-19. Produced via immunoSEQ multiplex PCR; TCRdb's table is partial and in-frame only. The table lists around 140,000 clones, 88% of them singletons. The sample was peripheral blood. Receptors were obtained from a human donor in a cohort sampled during active COVID-19.

The chain recombines TRBV10-3 with TRBJ1-6; 9 nucleotides align to TRBD1. Unmatched junction bases numbered 4, after V lost 0 bases and J lost 7 bases. The V gene's germline CDR1 is ENHRY and CDR2 SYGVKD. This CDR3 contains 16 residues. The CDR3 bases are TGTGCCATCAGTGAGTCGGCGGGACAGGGCAATTCACCCCTCCACTTT. It encodes CAISESAGQGNSPLHF.

This sequence joins TRBV6-1 and TRBJ1-5; 9 bases are a match to TRBD1. V was clipped by 3 bases and J by 6 bases; unmatched bases: 6. Germline-derived CDR1 and CDR2 are MNHNS and SASEGT. The CDR3 sequence is 15 residues long. The CDR3 DNA follows: TGTGCCAGCAGTGATGGGGACAGGGAGAGTCAGCCCCAGCATTTT. Residues: CASSDGDRESQPQHF.

The V and J genes are TRBV10-3 and TRBJ1-6; D not resolved. CDR1 and CDR2 (germline): ENHRY, SYGVKD. This CDR3 contains 13 residues. The V end was cut by 10 bases, the J end by 5 bases, with 12 bases between. For the CDR3, the DNA is TGTGCCACTTTGGATCAGGATAATTCACCCCTCCACTTT. Its translation is CATLDQDNSPLHF.

This chain joins TRBV3-1 (or the pseudogene TRBV3-2) and TRBJ2-1; D perhaps matches TRBD1 (7 bases). The CDR3 has 15 residues. The V end was cut by 3 bases, the J end by 9 bases, with 18 bases between. Germline V gene data show CDR1 as LGHDT and CDR2 as YNNKEL (reference sequence). The CDR3 DNA reads TGTGCCAGCAGCCACAGGAGGGGGCAGTACTCTGAGCAGTTCTTC. It translates to CASSHRRGQYSEQFF.

The gene calls are TRBV18 and TRBJ2-1; 8 nucleotides match TRBD2. CDR1 and CDR2 from the germline V gene are KGHSH and LQKENI. Losses at the gene ends were 5 bases for V and 8 bases for J; bases not matched to a gene: 8. The CDR3 extends over 14 amino acids. CDR3 region: CASSELAGIDEQFF. CDR3 nucleotide sequence: TGTGCCAGCTCAGAGTTAGCGGGGATCGATGAGCAGTTCTTC.

The J gene is TRBJ1-2, the V gene TRBV4-1; D not certain. The germline V and J ends were trimmed by 0 bases and 2 bases, with 10 bases remaining between them. The CDR3 is 15 amino acids. Germline CDR1 is MGHRA and CDR2 is YSYEKL. The CDR3: CASSQDLAENYGYTF. In DNA form, the CDR3 reads TGCGCCAGCAGCCAAGATCTTGCGGAGAACTATGGCTACACCTTC.

The V and J genes are TRBV13 and TRBJ2-7; perhaps TRBD2 as D (5 bases). This CDR3 region has 13 residues. In germline, CDR1 is PRHDT, CDR2 FYEKMQ (reference sequence). V was trimmed by 1 base and J by 7 bases, leaving 11 bases between them. The CDR3 DNA reads as TGTGCCAGCAGCTTAGCGAGTACGGGGGAGCAGTACTTC. The encoded protein is CASSLASTGEQYF.

This chain connects TRBV9 to TRBJ2-3, with 14 bases matching TRBD2. The CDR3 consists of 16 residues. With V trimmed by 3 bases and J by 6 bases, 6 bases remained unmatched. Germline lookup yields CDR1 SGDLS and CDR2 YYNGEE. CDR3 protein: CASSASGLAGVDTQYF. CDR3 DNA sequence: TGTGCCAGCAGCGCTTCGGGACTAGCGGGGGTGGATACGCAGTATTTT.

The chain carries TRBV7-3 and TRBJ2-7; the match to TRBD1 covers 7 bases. The CDR3 length is 13 residues. Germline V gene lookup returns CDR1 SGHTA and CDR2 FQGTGA. V shed 5 bases and J 6 bases; nucleotides not matched to a gene: 7. In DNA form, the CDR3 reads TGTGCCAGCAGCGCCGAGGGGGCCTCCGAGCAGTACTTC. Translation: CASSAEGASEQYF.

This chain joins TRBV18 and TRBJ1-1; 9 bases align to TRBD1. The CDR3 spans 16 residues. Trimming took 4 bases from V and 1 from J; bases not matched to a gene: 7. Germline CDR1 KGHSH, CDR2 LQKENI. CDR3 sequence: CASSRRPGQGNTEAFF. DNA of the CDR3: TGTGCCAGCTCACGAAGACCGGGACAGGGGAACACTGAAGCTTTCTTT.

V and J are TRBV18 and TRBJ1-1, with D unclear. The germline V and J ends were trimmed by 6 bases and 2 bases, with 10 bases remaining between them. CDR1 KGHSH and CDR2 LQKENI come from the germline V gene. The CDR3 runs to 13 residues. In DNA, the CDR3 is TGTGCCAGCTCGGCCCGAGGAAACACTGAAGCTTTCTTT. It specifies CASSARGNTEAFF.

This clone has only one observation. The V call is TRBV6-2 or TRBV6-3, the J call TRBJ2-7; 9 positions match TRBD1. Germline loops: CDR1 MNHEY, CDR2 SVGEGT. V lost 6 bases and J lost 5; bases outside the gene matches: 11. This CDR3 region has 15 residues. The CDR3 region is CASSRRGQGHHEQYF. In DNA form, the CDR3 reads TGTGCCAGCAGCCGTAGGGGACAGGGTCACCACGAGCAGTACTTC.

This rearrangement joins TRBV3-1 (or the pseudogene TRBV3-2) to TRBJ1-1; D is unresolved. V was cut by 6 bases and J by 0 bases, with 11 bases left in between. This CDR3 has 14 amino acids. Germline V lookup: CDR1 LGHDT, CDR2 YNNKEL (reference sequence). The chain's CDR3 is CASREPGMNTEAFF. The CDR3 DNA follows: TGTGCCAGCAGGGAACCGGGAATGAACACTGAAGCTTTCTTT.

This chain links TRBV13 with TRBJ2-1; possible D gene TRBD2, 6 bases. V was clipped by 4 bases and J by 3 bases, with 22 bases between them. The CDR3 sequence is 18 residues long. The germline CDR1 and CDR2 sequences are PRHDT and FYEKMQ (reference sequence). The CDR3 spells CASSSRGGGGSFYNEQFF. The CDR3 coding sequence is TGTGCCAGCAGCTCGAGGGGAGGTGGGGGGTCTTTCTACAATGAGCAGTTCTTC. Drawing the rest from reference TRBV13 and TRBJ2-1, the complete variable domain is AAGVIQSPRHLIKEKRETATLKCYPIPRHDTVYWYQQGPGQDPQFLISFYEKMQSDKGSIPDRFSAQQFSDYHSELNMSSLELGDSALYFCASSSRGGGGSFYNEQFFGPGTRLTVL.

The CDR3 sequence is CARRQFSYNEQFF. CDR3 bases: TGTGCCAGGCGGCAGTTCTCCTACAATGAGCAGTTCTTC. This rearrangement joins TRBV25-1 to TRBJ2-1, with D hard to call. This CDR3 region has 13 residues. Germline CDR1 reads MGHDK; CDR2 reads SYGVNS. V was pared by 9 bases and J by 0 bases, with 9 bases between.

This clone was counted once. This rearrangement joins TRBV7-9 to TRBJ2-7; 7 bases are shared with TRBD1. Germline V gene data show CDR1 as SEHNR and CDR2 as FQNEAQ (reference sequence). With V trimmed by 3 bases and J by 6 bases, 5 bases remained unmatched. The CDR3 is 13 residues long. As DNA, the CDR3 is TGTGCCAGCAGCTTGGGGACAGCACTCGAGCAGTACTTC. It codes for CASSLGTALEQYF.

This clone has just a few counts. The chain links TRBV7-2 to TRBJ2-1; a weak D match, TRBD2 (6 bases). The germline CDR1 and CDR2 sequences are SGHTA and FQGNSA. CDR3 size: 15 residues. V gave up 5 bases and J gave up 3 bases, with 14 bases separating them. CDR3 in DNA: TGTGCCAGCAGCCCCCCCCCGGGAGTCTACAATGAGCAGTTCTTC. It encodes CASSPPPGVYNEQFF.